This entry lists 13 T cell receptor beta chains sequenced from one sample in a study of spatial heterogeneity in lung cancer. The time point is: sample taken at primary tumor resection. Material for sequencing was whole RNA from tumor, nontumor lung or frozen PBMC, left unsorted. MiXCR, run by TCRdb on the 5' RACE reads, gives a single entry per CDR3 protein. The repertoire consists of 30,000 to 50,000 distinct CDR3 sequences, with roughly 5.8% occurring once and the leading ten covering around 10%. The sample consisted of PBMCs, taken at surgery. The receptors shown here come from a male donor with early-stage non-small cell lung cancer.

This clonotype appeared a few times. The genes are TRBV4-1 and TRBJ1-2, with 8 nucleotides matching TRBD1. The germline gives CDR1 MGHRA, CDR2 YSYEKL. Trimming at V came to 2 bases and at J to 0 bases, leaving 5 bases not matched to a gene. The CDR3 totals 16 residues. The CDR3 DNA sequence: TGCGCCAGCAGCCAACCCGGGACAGGCACTAACTATGGCTACACCTTC. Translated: CASSQPGTGTNYGYTF.

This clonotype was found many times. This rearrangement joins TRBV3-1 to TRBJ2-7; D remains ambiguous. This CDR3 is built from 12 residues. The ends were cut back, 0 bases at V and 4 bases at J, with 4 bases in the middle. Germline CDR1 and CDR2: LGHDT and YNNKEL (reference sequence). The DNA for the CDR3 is TGTGCCAGCAGCCAAGAAAAATACGAGCAGTACTTC. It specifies CASSQEKYEQYF.

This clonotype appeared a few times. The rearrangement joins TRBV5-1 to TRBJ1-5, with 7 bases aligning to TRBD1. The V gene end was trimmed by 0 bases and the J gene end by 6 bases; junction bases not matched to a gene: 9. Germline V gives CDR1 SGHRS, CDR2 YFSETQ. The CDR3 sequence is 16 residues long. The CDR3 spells CASSLGDRQGGQPQHF. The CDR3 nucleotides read TGCGCCAGCAGCTTGGGGGACCGACAGGGTGGTCAGCCCCAGCATTTT.

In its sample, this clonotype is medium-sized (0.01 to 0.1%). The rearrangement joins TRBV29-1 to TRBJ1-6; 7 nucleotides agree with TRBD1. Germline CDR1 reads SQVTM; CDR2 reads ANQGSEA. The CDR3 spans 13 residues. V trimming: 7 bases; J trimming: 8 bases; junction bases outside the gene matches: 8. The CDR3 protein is CSAREGGDSPLHF. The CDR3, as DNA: TGCAGCGCCCGAGAAGGGGGCGATTCACCCCTCCACTTT.

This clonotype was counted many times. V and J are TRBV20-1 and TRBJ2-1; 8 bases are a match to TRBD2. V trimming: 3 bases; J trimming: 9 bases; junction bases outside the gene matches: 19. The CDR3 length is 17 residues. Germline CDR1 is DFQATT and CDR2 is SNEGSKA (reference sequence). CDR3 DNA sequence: TGCAGTGCTAGTTTGTGGTCGGGGGGGGGCATTTTAGGTGAGCAGTTCTTC. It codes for CSASLWSGGGILGEQFF.

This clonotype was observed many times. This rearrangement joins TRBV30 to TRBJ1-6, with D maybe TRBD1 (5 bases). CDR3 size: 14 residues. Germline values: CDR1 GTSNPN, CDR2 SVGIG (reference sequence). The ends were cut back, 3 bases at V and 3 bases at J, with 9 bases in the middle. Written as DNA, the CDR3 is TGTGCCTGGAGATGGGGCCTCTATAATTCACCCCTCCACTTT. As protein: CAWRWGLYNSPLHF.

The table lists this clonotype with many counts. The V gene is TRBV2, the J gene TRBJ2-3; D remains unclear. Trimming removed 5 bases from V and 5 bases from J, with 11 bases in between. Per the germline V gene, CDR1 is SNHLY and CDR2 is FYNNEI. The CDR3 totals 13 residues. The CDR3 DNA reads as TGTGCCAGCAGTCCTATAGATGGAGATACGCAGTATTTT. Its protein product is CASSPIDGDTQYF.

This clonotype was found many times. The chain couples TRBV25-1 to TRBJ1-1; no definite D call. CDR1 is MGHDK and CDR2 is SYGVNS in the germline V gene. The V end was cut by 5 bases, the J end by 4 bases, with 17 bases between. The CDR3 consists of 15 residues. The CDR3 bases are TGTGCCAGCAGTCCCTTAGATGATAGCGTCACTGAAGCTTTCTTT. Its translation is CASSPLDDSVTEAFF.

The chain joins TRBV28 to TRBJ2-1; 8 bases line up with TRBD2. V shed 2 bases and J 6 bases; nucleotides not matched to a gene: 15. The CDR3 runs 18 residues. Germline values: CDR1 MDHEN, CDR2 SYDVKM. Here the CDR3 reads CASSLLWRARGALNEQFF. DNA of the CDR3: TGTGCCAGCAGTTTACTGTGGAGGGCGCGGGGGGCCCTCAATGAGCAGTTCTTC.

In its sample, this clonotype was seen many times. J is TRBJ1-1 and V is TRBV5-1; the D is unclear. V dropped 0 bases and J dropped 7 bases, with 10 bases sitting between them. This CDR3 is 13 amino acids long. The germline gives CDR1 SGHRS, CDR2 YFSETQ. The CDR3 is CASSLEREFEAFF. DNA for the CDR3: TGCGCCAGCAGCTTGGAAAGAGAATTTGAAGCTTTCTTT.

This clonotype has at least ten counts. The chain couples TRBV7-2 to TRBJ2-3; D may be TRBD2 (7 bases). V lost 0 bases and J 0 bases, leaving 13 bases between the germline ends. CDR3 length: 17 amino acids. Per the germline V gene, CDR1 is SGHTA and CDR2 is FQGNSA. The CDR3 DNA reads TGTGCCAGCAGCTTAGCGGGCCGGGGGGCCAGCACAGATACGCAGTATTTT. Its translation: CASSLAGRGASTDTQYF.

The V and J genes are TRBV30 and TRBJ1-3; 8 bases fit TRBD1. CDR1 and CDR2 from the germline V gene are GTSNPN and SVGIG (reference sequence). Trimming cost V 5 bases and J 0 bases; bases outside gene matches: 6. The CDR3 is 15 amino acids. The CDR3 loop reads CAWRATGASGNTIYF. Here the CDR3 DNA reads TGTGCCTGGCGGGCGACAGGGGCCTCTGGAAACACCATATATTTT. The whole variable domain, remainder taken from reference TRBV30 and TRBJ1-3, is SQTIHQWPATLVQPVGSPLSLECTVEGTSNPNLYWYRQAAGRGLQLLFYSVGIGQISSEVPQNLSASRPQDRQFILSSKKLLLSDSGFYLCAWRATGASGNTIYFGEGSWLTVV.

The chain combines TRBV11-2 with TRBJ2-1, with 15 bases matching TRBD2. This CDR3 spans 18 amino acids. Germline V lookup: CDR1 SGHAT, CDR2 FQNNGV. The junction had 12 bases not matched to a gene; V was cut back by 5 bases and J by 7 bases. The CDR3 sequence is CASSQGLAGGGSRNEQFF. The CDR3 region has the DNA TGTGCCAGCAGCCAGGGACTAGCGGGGGGTGGGTCTAGGAATGAGCAGTTCTTC. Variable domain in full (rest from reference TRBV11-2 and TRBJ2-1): EAGVAQSPRYKIIEKRQSVAFWCNPISGHATLYWYQQILGQGPKLLIQFQNNGVVDDSQLPKDRFSAERLKGVDSTLKIQPAKLEDSAVYLCASSQGLAGGGSRNEQFFGPGTRLTVL.